In its sample, the clone carrying this TCR beta chain was seen once. Its matching antigen is unknown. This CDR3 comprises 13 residues. Germline lookup yields CDR1 LNHDA and CDR2 SQIVND (reference sequence). Trimming took off 7 bases at V and 0 bases at J, with 6 bases between the two ends. The entry originates in a study of T cells in localized non-small cell lung cancer. Study outcomes and limitations: Among the tissues sampled, uninvolved adjacent lung had the highest T cell clonality, above tumor. Those with higher blood T cell density had longer overall survival. Sequencing was restricted to one tumor region; therefore, heterogeneity remains possible. Of the top 100 tumor clones, median approximately 60 were in adjacent lung, 25 to 35 among its top 100.

TCRdb's copy holds only in-frame clones and misses some; the assay was immunoSEQ multiplex PCR. Here the sample spans over 3,500 clones, 90% to 95% being singletons. This TCR was recovered from a woman aged 35-70 years with stage I lung adenocarcinoma. The starting material was peripheral blood, obtained before any cancer treatment. The rearrangement joins TRBV19 to TRBJ2-2; no clear D gene. The CDR3: CASIGPNTGELFF. In nucleotides, the CDR3 is TGTGCCAGTATTGGGCCGAACACCGGGGAGCTGTTTTTT. Using reference TRBV19 and TRBJ2-2 for the parts outside the CDR3, the full variable domain is DGGITQSPKYLFRKEGQNVTLSCEQNLNHDAMYWYRQDPGQGLRLIYYSQIVNDFQKGDIAEGYSVSREKKESFPLTVTSAQKNPTAFYLCASIGPNTGELFFGEGSRLTVL.